A single TCR beta chain is shown here with its context. What it binds is unknown. The source of the sample is a study of cytomegalovirus exposure and HLA in healthy donors. Use of 60 Vbeta and 13 Jbeta primers characterized the PCR. The repertoire was sequenced with immunoSEQ multiplex PCR; TCRdb's copy has only in-frame clones and lacks some. Of about 120,000 clones in the sample, about 80% were seen once. The CDR3 covers 19 residues. Germline CDR1 reads SGHDT; CDR2 reads YYEEEE. Trimming cost V 4 bases and J 4 bases, with 29 bases left between them. Whole-study findings and limits: TRBV6-2, TRBV6-3 and some other V segments were unresolvable in 87-base-pair reads. TCR beta V- and J-gene trimming, according to a later analysis, was linked to a missense DCLRE1C variant. Per a prior analysis, the majority of TCR beta V segments were productive roughly 87% or roughly 30% of the time.

The chain links TRBV5-6 to TRBJ1-1; the D gene is possibly TRBD1 (6 bases). The source of this sequence is a woman aged 18-29 years in good health and CMV-seronegative. Material: PBMCs. The DNA for the CDR3 is TGTGCCAGCAGCCGCACCACAGGGTTTGGTGGTTGGGTATCCACTGAAGCTTTCTTT. The encoded protein is CASSRTTGFGGWVSTEAFF.